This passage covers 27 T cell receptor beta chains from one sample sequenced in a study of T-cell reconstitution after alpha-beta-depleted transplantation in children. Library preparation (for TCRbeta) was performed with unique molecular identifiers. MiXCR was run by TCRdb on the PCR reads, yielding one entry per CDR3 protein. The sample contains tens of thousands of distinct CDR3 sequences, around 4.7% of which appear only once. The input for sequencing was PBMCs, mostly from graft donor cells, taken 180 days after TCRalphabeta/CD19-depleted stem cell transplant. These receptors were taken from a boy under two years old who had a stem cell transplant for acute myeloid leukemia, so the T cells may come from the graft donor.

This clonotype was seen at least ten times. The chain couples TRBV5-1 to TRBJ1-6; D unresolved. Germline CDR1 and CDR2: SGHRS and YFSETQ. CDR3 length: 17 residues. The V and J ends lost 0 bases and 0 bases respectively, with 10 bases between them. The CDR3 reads CASSLATRSSYNSPLHF. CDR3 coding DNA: TGCGCCAGCAGCTTGGCCACCCGGAGCTCCTATAATTCACCCCTCCACTTT.

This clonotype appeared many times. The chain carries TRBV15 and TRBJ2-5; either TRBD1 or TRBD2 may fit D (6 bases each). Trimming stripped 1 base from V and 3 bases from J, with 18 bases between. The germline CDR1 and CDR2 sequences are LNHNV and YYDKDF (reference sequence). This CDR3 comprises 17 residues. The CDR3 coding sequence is TGTGCCACCAGCAGAGGGGGGGCAGGGGATTTCGAAGAGACCCAGTACTTC. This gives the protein CATSRGGAGDFEETQYF.

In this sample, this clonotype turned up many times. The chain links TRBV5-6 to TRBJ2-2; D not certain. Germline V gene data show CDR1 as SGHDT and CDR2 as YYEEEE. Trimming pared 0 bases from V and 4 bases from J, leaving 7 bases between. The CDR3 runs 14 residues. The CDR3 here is CASSLELVTGELFF. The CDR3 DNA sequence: TGTGCCAGCAGCTTGGAATTGGTCACCGGGGAGCTGTTTTTT.

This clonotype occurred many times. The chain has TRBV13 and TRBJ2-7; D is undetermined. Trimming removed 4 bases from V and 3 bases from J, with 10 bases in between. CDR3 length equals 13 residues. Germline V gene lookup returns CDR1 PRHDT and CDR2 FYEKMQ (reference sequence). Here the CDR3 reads CASSSHLFYEQYV. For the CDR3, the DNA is TGTGCCAGCAGCTCTCACTTATTCTACGAGCAGTACGTC.

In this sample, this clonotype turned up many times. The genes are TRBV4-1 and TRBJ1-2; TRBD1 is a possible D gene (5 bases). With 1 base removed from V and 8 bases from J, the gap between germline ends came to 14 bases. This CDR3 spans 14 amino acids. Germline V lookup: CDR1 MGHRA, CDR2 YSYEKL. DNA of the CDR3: TGCGCCAGCAGCCAAGTTTCGGCAGGGTGGGGCTACACCTTC. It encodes CASSQVSAGWGYTF.

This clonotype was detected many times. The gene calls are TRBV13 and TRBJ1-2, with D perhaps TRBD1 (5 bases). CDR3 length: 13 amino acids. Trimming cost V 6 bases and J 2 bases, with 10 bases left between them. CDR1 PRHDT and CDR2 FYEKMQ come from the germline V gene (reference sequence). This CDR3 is CASSPRENYGYTF. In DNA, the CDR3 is TGTGCCAGCAGTCCCAGGGAGAACTATGGCTACACCTTC.

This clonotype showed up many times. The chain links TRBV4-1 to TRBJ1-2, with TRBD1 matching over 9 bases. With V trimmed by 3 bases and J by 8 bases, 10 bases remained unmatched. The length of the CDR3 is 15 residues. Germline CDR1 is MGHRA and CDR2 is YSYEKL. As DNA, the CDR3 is TGCGCCAGCAGCCACTCATACAGGGGGCTGAGGGGCTACACCTTC. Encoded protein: CASSHSYRGLRGYTF.

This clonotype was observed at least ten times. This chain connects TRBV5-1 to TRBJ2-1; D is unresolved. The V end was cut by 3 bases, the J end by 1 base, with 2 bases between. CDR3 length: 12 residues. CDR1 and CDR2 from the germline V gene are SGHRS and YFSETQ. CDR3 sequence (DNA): TGCGCCAGCAGCTGGTCCTACAATGAGCAGTTCTTC. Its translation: CASSWSYNEQFF.

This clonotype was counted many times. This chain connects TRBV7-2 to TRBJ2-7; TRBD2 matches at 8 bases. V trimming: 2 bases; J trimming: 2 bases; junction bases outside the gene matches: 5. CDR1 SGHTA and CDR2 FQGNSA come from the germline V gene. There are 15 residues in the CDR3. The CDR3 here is CASSLLTGGPYEQYF. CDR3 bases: TGTGCCAGCAGCTTACTGACGGGGGGGCCCTACGAGCAGTACTTC. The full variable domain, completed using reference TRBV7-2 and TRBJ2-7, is GAGVSQSPSNKVTEKGKDVELRCDPISGHTALYWYRQSLGQGLEFLIYFQGNSAPDKSGLPSDRFSAERTGGSVSTLTIQRTQQEDSAVYLCASSLLTGGPYEQYFGPGTRLTVT.

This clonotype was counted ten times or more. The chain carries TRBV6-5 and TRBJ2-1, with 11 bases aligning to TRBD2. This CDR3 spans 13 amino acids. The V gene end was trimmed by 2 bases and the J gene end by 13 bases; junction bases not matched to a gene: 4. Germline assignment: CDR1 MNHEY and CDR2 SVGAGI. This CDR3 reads CASSYPGLAAQFF. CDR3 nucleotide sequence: TGTGCCAGCAGTTACCCGGGACTAGCGGCTCAGTTCTTC.

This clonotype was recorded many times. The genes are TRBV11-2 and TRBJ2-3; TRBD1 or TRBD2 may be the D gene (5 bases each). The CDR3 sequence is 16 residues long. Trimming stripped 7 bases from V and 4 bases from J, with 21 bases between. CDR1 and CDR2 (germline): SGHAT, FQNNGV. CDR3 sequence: CASIRLVTGGPDTQYF. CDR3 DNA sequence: TGTGCCAGCATCCGATTAGTTACTGGGGGTCCAGATACGCAGTATTTT.

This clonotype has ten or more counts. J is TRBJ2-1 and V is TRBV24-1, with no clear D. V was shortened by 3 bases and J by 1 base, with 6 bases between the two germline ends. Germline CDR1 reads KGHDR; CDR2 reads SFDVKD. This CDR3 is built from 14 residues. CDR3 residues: CATSDRSSYNEQFF. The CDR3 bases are TGTGCCACCAGTGATAGGAGTTCCTACAATGAGCAGTTCTTC.

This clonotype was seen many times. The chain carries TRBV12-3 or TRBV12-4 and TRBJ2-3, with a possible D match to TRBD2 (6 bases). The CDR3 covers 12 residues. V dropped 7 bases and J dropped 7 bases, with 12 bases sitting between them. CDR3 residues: CASTRSGNTQYF. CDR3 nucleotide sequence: TGTGCCAGCACCCGTAGCGGAAATACGCAGTATTTT.

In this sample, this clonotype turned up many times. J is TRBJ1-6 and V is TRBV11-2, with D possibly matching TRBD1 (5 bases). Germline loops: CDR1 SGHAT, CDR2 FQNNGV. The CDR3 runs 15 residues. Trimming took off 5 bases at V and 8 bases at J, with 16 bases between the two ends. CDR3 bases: TGTGCCAGCAGCCCGGGGGGGGTAATTTATTCACCCCTCCACTTT. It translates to CASSPGGVIYSPLHF.

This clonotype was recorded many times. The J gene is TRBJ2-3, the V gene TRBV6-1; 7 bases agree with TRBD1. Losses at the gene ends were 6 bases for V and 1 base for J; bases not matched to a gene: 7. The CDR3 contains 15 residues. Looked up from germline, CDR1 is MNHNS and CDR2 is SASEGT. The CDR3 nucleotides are TGTGCCAGCAGCGACGACAGGGTCGGCACAGATACGCAGTATTTT. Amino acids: CASSDDRVGTDTQYF.

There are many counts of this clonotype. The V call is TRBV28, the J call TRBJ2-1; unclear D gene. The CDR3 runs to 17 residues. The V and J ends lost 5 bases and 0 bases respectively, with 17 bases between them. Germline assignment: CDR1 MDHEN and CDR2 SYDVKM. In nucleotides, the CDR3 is TGTGCCAGCAGTGAGTGGGGTGCTTCGAGCTCCTACAATGAGCAGTTCTTC. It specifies CASSEWGASSSYNEQFF.

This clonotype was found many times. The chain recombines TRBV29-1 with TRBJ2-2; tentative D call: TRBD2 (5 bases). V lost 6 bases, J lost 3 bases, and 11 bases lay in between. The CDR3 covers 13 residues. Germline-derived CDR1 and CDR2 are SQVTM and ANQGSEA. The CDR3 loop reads CSVLDGDTGELFF. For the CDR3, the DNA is TGCAGCGTCCTGGACGGGGACACCGGGGAGCTGTTTTTT.

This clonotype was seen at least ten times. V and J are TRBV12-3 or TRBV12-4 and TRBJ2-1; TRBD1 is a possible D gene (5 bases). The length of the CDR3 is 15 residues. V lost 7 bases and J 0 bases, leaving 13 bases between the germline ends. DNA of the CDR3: TGTGCCAGCAATCGACAGTTCAACTCCTACAATGAGCAGTTCTTC. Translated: CASNRQFNSYNEQFF.

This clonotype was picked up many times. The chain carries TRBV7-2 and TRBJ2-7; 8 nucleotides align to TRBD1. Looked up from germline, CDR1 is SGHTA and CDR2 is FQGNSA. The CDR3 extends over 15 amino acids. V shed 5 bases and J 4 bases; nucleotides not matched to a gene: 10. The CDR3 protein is CASSPGQGGLYEQYV. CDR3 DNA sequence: TGTGCCAGCAGCCCAGGACAGGGCGGTTTGTACGAGCAGTACGTC.

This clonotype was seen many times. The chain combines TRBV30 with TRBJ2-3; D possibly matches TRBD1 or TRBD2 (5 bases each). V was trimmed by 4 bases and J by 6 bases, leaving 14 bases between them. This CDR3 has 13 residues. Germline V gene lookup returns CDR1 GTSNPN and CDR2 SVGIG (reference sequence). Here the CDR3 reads CAWTRAPGDTQYF. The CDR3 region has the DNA TGTGCCTGGACCAGGGCTCCGGGGGATACGCAGTATTTT.

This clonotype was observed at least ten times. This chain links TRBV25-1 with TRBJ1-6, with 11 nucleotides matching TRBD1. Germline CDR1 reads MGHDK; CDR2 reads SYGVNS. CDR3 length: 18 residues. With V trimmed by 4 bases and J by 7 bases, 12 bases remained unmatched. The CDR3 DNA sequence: TGTGCCAGCAGTGCCTACTCCGGGACAGGGGGGGGGAATTCACCCCTCCACTTT. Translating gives CASSAYSGTGGGNSPLHF.

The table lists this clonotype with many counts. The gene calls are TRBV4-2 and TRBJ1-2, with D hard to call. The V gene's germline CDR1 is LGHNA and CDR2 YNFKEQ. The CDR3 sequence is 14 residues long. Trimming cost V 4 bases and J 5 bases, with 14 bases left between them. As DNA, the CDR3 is TGTGCCAGCAGCCCTTCAGTGATTGGGTATGGCTACACCTTC. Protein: CASSPSVIGYGYTF.

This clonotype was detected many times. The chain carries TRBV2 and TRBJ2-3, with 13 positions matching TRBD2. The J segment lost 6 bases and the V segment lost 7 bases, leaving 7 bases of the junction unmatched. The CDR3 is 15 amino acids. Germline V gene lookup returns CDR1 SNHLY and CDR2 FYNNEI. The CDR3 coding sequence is TGTGCCAGCAAGGGACTAGCGGGGACCCCCGATACGCAGTATTTT. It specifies CASKGLAGTPDTQYF.

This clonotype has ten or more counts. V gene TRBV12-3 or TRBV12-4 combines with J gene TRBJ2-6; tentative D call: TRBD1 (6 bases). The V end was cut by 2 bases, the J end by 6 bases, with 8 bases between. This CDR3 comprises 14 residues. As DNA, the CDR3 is TGTGCCAGCAGTTTACGACAGGAGGCCAACGTCCTGACTTTC. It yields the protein CASSLRQEANVLTF.

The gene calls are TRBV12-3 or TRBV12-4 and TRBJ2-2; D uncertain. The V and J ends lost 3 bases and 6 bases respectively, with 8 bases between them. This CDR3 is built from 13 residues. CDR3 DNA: TGTGCCAGCAGTTTCGCAGCCCCCGGGGAGCTGTTTTTT. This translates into CASSFAAPGELFF.

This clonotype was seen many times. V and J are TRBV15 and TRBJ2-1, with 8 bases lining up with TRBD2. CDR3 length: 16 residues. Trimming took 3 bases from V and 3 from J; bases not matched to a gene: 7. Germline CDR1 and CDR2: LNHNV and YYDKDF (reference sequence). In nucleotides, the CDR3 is TGTGCCACCAGCAGTAGCGGGGCTCGGGTCTACAATGAGCAGTTCTTC. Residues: CATSSSGARVYNEQFF.

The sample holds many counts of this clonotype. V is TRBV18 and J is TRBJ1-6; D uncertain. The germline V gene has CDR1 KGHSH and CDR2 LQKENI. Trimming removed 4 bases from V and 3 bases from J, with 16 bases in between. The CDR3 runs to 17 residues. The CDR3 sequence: CASSRYPARNYNSPLHF. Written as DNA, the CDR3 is TGTGCCAGCTCACGGTACCCAGCTCGGAACTATAATTCACCCCTCCACTTT.